This TCR beta chain was sequenced in a study of PD-L1 blockade in urothelial cancer. The protocol was immunoSEQ multiplex PCR, while the TCRdb copy is restricted to in-frame clones and leaves out a portion. Of some 35,000 clones in the sample, 82% were seen once. Overall study results and limits: Pretreatment peripheral blood TCR clonality that fell below the median predicted better survival among the patients studied.

Comment on this clone: What it binds is not known.

V shed 5 bases and J shed 8 bases, with 13 bases lying between them. Germline CDR1 and CDR2: KGHSH and LQKENI. This CDR3 contains 13 residues. Here the sequenced sample was PBMCs, taken around atezolizumab (anti-PD-L1) treatment. This rearrangement joins TRBV18 to TRBJ2-1; a possible D gene is TRBD1 (6 bases). This TCR was recovered from a man in his 60s with urothelial cancer. CDR3 nucleotides: TGTGCCAGCTCAGGTCAGGGGTTTTATGAGCAGTTCTTC. Translating gives CASSGQGFYEQFF.